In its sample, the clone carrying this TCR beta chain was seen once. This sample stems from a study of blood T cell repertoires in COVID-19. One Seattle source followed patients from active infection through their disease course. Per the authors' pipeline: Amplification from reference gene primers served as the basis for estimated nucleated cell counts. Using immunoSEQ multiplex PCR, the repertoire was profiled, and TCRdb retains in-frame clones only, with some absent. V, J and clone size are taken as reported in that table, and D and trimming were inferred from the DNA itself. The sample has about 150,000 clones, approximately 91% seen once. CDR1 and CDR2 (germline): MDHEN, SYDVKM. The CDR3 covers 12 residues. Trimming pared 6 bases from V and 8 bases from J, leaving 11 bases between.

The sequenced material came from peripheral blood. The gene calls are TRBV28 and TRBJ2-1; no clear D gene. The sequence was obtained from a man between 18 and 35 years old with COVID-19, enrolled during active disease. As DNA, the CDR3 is TGTGCCAGCAGCGAGTTTCGTGATGAGCAGTTCTTC. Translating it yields CASSEFRDEQFF.